The 19 T cell receptor beta chains below were found in one sample sequenced in a study of radiation and T cells in renal cell carcinoma (TCRdb year 2020). The method was the immunoSEQ multiplex PCR assay. TCRdb's version of the immuneACCESS table is confined to in-frame rearrangements and falls short of the full clone set. An unresolved V gene accounts for under half of the shortfall where checked; the remainder is of unknown origin. The sample contains 15,000 to 20,000 clones, around three fifths of them found a single time. The ten largest clones represent 30% to 35% of the sample. In the paper's terms, the time point label means: tumor resected at nephrectomy. In the paper's terms, the treatment or condition label means: treatment-naive control, cytoreductive nephrectomy. This material consisted of tumor tissue, taken from a patient whose treatment was nephrectomy without radiotherapy. The receptor source for this set is a man aged 50-60 years with renal cell carcinoma.

The gene calls are TRBV5-6 and TRBJ2-1; TRBD2 aligns across 8 bases. The trim removed 2 bases at V and 9 bases at J, leaving 13 bases unmatched. The germline V gene encodes CDR1 SGHDT and CDR2 YYEEEE. The CDR3 has 16 amino acids. The CDR3 is CASSFMRGARRAEQFF. The CDR3, as DNA: TGTGCCAGCAGCTTTATGCGGGGGGCGCGTAGGGCTGAGCAGTTCTTC.

V and J are TRBV21-1 and TRBJ1-2; TRBD1 is the table's D call and was not checked against the DNA. TRBV21-1 is annotated as a pseudogene. The CDR3 is 16 amino acids. The CDR3 sequence: CASSTSDTPRIYGYTF. The CDR3 region has the DNA TGTGCCAGCAGCACATCCGACACCCCACGAATCTATGGCTACACCTTC.

This chain uses TRBV27 with TRBJ1-6; D remains unclear. Germline CDR1 and CDR2: MNHEY and SMNVEV (reference sequence). The CDR3 has 13 amino acids. Trimming cost V 8 bases and J 2 bases, with 7 bases left between them. The CDR3 loop is CASRAPYNSPLHF. The CDR3 DNA reads TGTGCCAGCCGGGCCCCCTATAATTCACCCCTCCACTTT.

This chain links TRBV11-2 with TRBJ1-2; D is undetermined. V was trimmed by 1 base and J by 7 bases, leaving 7 bases between them. The germline V gene has CDR1 SGHAT and CDR2 FQNNGV. The CDR3 is made up of 12 amino acids. DNA for the CDR3: TGTGCCAGCAGCTTAGGTTCTCGTGGCTACACCTTC. This sequence encodes CASSLGSRGYTF.

The gene calls are TRBV27 and TRBJ2-7, with a tentative D call TRBD2 (7 bases). Trimming removed 8 bases at V and 2 bases at J, with 13 bases between. Germline V gene sequence: CDR1 MNHEY, CDR2 SMNVEV (reference sequence). The CDR3 has 13 amino acids. The CDR3 DNA is TGTGCCAGCGGTAGGGGGGGCCCCTACGAGCAGTACTTC. It yields the protein CASGRGGPYEQYF.

This chain links TRBV28 with TRBJ1-1, with 8 nucleotides matching TRBD1. After removal of 3 bases from V and 8 bases from J, the junction contained 5 bases not matched to a gene. Germline V gene lookup returns CDR1 MDHEN and CDR2 SYDVKM. This CDR3 region has 13 residues. The CDR3 DNA reads TGTGCCAGCAGTTTGGACAGGGCTGCGGAAGCTTTCTTT. It translates to CASSLDRAAEAFF.

V is TRBV5-6 and J is TRBJ2-5; D remains unclear. The CDR3 is 16 amino acids. Germline V gene sequence: CDR1 SGHDT, CDR2 YYEEEE. Trimming cost V 1 base and J 4 bases, with 17 bases left between them. CDR3 region: CASSLSLGFKVETQYF. CDR3 DNA: TGTGCCAGCAGCTTGTCTTTGGGATTTAAGGTAGAGACCCAGTACTTC.

The rearrangement links TRBV5-6 to TRBJ2-5; 7 bases map to TRBD2. Per germline, CDR1 SGHDT and CDR2 YYEEEE. Trimming took 2 bases from V and 5 from J; bases not matched to a gene: 6. The length of the CDR3 is 14 residues. CDR3 protein: CASSFGRAVETQYF. The CDR3 region has the DNA TGTGCCAGCAGCTTTGGGAGGGCCGTGGAGACCCAGTACTTC. The entire variable domain, with the rest obtained from reference TRBV5-6 and TRBJ2-5, is as follows: DAGVTQSPTHLIKTRGQQVTLRCSPKSGHDTVSWYQQALGQGPQFIFQYYEEEERQRGNFPDRFSGHQFPNYSSELNVNALLLGDSALYLCASSFGRAVETQYFGPGTRLLVL.

The chain is built from TRBV29-1 and TRBJ2-1; D perhaps matches TRBD1 (6 bases). This CDR3 has 13 amino acids. Germline V CDR1 and CDR2: SQVTM, ANQGSEA. V was cut by 7 bases and J by 8 bases, with 18 bases left in between. The CDR3 sequence: CSADRDTSHEQFF. The CDR3, as DNA: TGCAGCGCAGACCGGGACACCTCTCATGAGCAGTTCTTC.

The rearrangement joins TRBV4-1 to TRBJ1-3; D perhaps matches TRBD1 (5 bases). The CDR3 is made up of 17 amino acids. Germline V lookup: CDR1 MGHRA, CDR2 YSYEKL. The ends were cut back, 1 base at V and 0 bases at J, with 13 bases in the middle. CDR3 DNA sequence: TGCGCCAGCAGCCAAGGGGTAACCAGGGCCTCTGGAAACACCATATATTTT. Protein: CASSQGVTRASGNTIYF.

By share, this clone counts as medium-sized (0.01 to 0.1%). DNA of the CDR3: TGTGCCAGCAGCTTAGCCGTACAGGGCACAGATACGCAGTATTTT. Encoded protein: CASSLAVQGTDTQYF. The chain links TRBV7-8 to TRBJ2-3; D might be TRBD1 (5 bases). Trimming pared 0 bases from V and 1 base from J, leaving 8 bases between. Looked up from germline, CDR1 is SGHVS and CDR2 is FQNEAQ. The CDR3 has 15 residues.

This clone was detected only a few times. The chain has TRBV7-2 and TRBJ1-2; 9 bases are shared with TRBD1. V shed 1 base and J 6 bases; nucleotides not matched to a gene: 3. CDR3 size: 14 residues. Germline CDR1 reads SGHTA; CDR2 reads FQGNSA. The CDR3 protein is CASSLVTGGNGYTF. The CDR3 region has the DNA TGTGCCAGCAGCTTAGTCACAGGGGGCAATGGCTACACCTTC.

This clone was found once. The chain joins TRBV9 to TRBJ2-7; D is ambiguous. Germline V lookup: CDR1 SGDLS, CDR2 YYNGEE. This CDR3 is 14 amino acids long. V lost 1 base to trimming and J lost 2 bases, with 10 bases between them. CDR3 sequence reads: CASSVNSLTYEQYF. CDR3 coding DNA: TGTGCCAGCAGCGTAAATTCACTCACCTACGAGCAGTACTTC. The complete variable domain, with remaining parts taken from reference TRBV9 and TRBJ2-7, reads DSGVTQTPKHLITATGQRVTLRCSPRSGDLSVYWYQQSLDQGLQFLIQYYNGEERAKGNILERFSAQQFPDLHSELNLSSLELGDSALYFCASSVNSLTYEQYFGPGTRLTVT.

The chain employs TRBV19 and TRBJ1-1; tentatively, D is TRBD1 (5 bases). The V and J ends lost 7 bases and 3 bases respectively, with 15 bases between them. Germline lookup yields CDR1 LNHDA and CDR2 SQIVND (reference sequence). CDR3 length: 14 amino acids. The CDR3 loop reads CASKPVGGDTEAFF. CDR3 bases: TGTGCCAGTAAACCGGTGGGAGGGGACACTGAAGCTTTCTTT.

This chain uses TRBV27 with TRBJ1-2, with TRBD1 matching 7 bases. The V segment lost 5 bases and the J segment 6 bases; nucleotides outside the gene matches: 9. CDR3 size: 14 residues. Looked up from germline, CDR1 is MNHEY and CDR2 is SMNVEV (reference sequence). CDR3 residues: CASSPLTGRNGYTF. The CDR3 DNA follows: TGTGCCAGCAGTCCCTTGACAGGGCGTAATGGCTACACCTTC.

The V and J genes are TRBV18 and TRBJ1-1, with D perhaps TRBD1 (5 bases). V was trimmed by 3 bases and J by 2 bases, leaving 13 bases between them. Germline V gene sequence: CDR1 KGHSH, CDR2 LQKENI. The CDR3 extends over 15 amino acids. The CDR3, as DNA: TGTGCCAGCTCACCTGACAGTCTAAGCAACACTGAAGCTTTCTTT. Translation gives CASSPDSLSNTEAFF.

This chain connects TRBV5-6 to TRBJ1-2; D not certain. V dropped 0 bases and J dropped 3 bases, with 15 bases sitting between them. Germline V gene sequence: CDR1 SGHDT, CDR2 YYEEEE. The length of the CDR3 is 16 residues. The CDR3 loop is CASSLDISTSYYGYTF. The CDR3 DNA follows: TGTGCCAGCAGCTTGGATATATCGACATCCTACTATGGCTACACCTTC.

This chain uses TRBV4-2 with TRBJ1-2, with no clear D. V shed 0 bases and J shed 2 bases, with 13 bases lying between them. Germline CDR1 LGHNA, CDR2 YNFKEQ. CDR3 length: 16 residues. CDR3 DNA: TGTGCCAGCAGCCAAGATTTAGTCGCCAGAAACTATGGCTACACCTTC. Translated: CASSQDLVARNYGYTF.

The gene calls are TRBV29-1 and TRBJ2-2; D could derive from TRBD1 or TRBD2 (5 bases each). The CDR3 extends over 14 amino acids. Trimming removed 5 bases at V and 3 bases at J, with 13 bases between. Germline V CDR1 and CDR2: SQVTM, ANQGSEA. The CDR3 coding sequence is TGCAGCGTTACCCGGGACGGATACACCGGGGAGCTGTTTTTT. This sequence encodes CSVTRDGYTGELFF.